These 25 T cell receptor beta chains came from one sample sequenced in a study of blood T cell repertoires in COVID-19. Profiling relied on immunoSEQ multiplex PCR, and the TCRdb table lists in-frame clones only, not all of them. This sample yields about 220,000 clones, of which over 65% are seen a single time; roughly 3.5% belongs to the top ten. Sequenced: PBMCs or T cells enriched from blood (not recorded which). These TCRs come from a woman in her fifties or sixties who had recovered from COVID-19.

V is TRBV29-1 and J is TRBJ1-4; D possibly corresponds to TRBD1 (6 bases). Germline CDR1 SQVTM, CDR2 ANQGSEA. The germline V and J ends were trimmed by 4 bases and 7 bases, with 19 bases remaining between them. The CDR3 runs 15 residues. In nucleotides, the CDR3 is TGCAGCGTTGTAACGCCCGGTACAGGGAGTGAAAAACTGTTTTTT. Its protein is CSVVTPGTGSEKLFF. Full variable domain (missing parts from reference TRBV29-1 and TRBJ1-4): SAVISQKPSRDICQRGTSLTIQCQVDSQVTMMFWYRQQPGQSLTLIATANQGSEATYESGFVIDKFPISRPNLTFSTLTVSNMSPEDSSIYLCSVVTPGTGSEKLFFGSGTQLSVL.

This clone has more than one count but fewer than ten. V is TRBV10-3 and J is TRBJ1-1; D is perhaps TRBD1 (5 bases). V was shortened by 7 bases and J by 4 bases, with 13 bases between the two germline ends. This CDR3 is built from 13 residues. Germline V gene data show CDR1 as ENHRY and CDR2 as SYGVKD. CDR3 coding DNA: TGTGCCATCATGCAGGGTACGGGCACTGAAGCTTTCTTT. This gives the protein CAIMQGTGTEAFF.

The chain employs TRBV7-3 and TRBJ2-5; D unresolved. Deletions cut 5 bases from V and 2 bases from J, with 15 bases between. CDR1 and CDR2 (germline): SGHTA, FQGTGA. The CDR3 length is 15 residues. DNA for the CDR3: TGTGCCAGCAGCCCCAACCTCGACGGGCAAGAGACCCAGTACTTC. Translation: CASSPNLDGQETQYF.

V is TRBV10-3 and J is TRBJ2-5, with TRBD2 matching 10 bases. CDR3 size: 13 residues. Germline lookup yields CDR1 ENHRY and CDR2 SYGVKD. J lost 2 bases, V lost 10 bases, and 4 bases had no gene match. The chain's CDR3 is CATGLAVQETQYF. The CDR3 coding sequence is TGTGCCACCGGACTAGCGGTACAAGAGACCCAGTACTTC.

This clone was found a few times. The sample carries other DNA sequences with the same CDR3. The chain links TRBV6-5 to TRBJ1-6; no reliable D call. Germline V gene lookup returns CDR1 MNHEY and CDR2 SVGAGI. V was trimmed by 0 bases and J by 9 bases, leaving 6 bases between them. The CDR3 contains 13 residues. The CDR3 reads CASSYSEGSPLHF. The CDR3 DNA follows: TGTGCCAGCAGTTACTCGGAGGGTTCACCCCTCCACTTT.

The CDR3, as DNA: TGTGCCAGCAGTTTGGCAGGGCGGGGTGGTGGCTACACCTTC. This translates into CASSLAGRGGGYTF. The chain carries TRBV27 and TRBJ1-2, with a possible D match to TRBD1 (5 bases). CDR3 length: 14 residues. Trimming removed 3 bases from V and 7 bases from J, with 15 bases in between. The germline V gene encodes CDR1 MNHEY and CDR2 SMNVEV (reference sequence).

The V call is TRBV5-1, the J call TRBJ2-7, with 8 nucleotides matching TRBD1. Germline CDR1 reads SGHRS; CDR2 reads YFSETQ. Trimming removed 4 bases from V and 4 bases from J; junction bases left unmatched: 13. This CDR3 has 16 amino acids. The CDR3 DNA sequence: TGCGCCAGCAGCACATCCCCAGGGGGCTCCCTTTACGAGCAGTACTTC. Protein: CASSTSPGGSLYEQYF. The variable domain in full, completed from reference TRBV5-1 and TRBJ2-7, reads KAGVTQTPRYLIKTRGQQVTLSCSPISGHRSVSWYQQTPGQGLQFLFEYFSETQRNKGNFPGRFSGRQFSNSRSEMNVSTLELGDSALYLCASSTSPGGSLYEQYFGPGTRLTVT.

The CDR3 nucleotides read TGTGCCAGCAGCCAAGATAGGGTAGGTAGCGGGAGGGCCTACAATGAGCAGTTCTTC. It is translated as CASSQDRVGSGRAYNEQFF. The chain has TRBV4-2 and TRBJ2-1, with 11 bases fitting TRBD2. This CDR3 has 19 residues. With 0 bases clipped from V and 2 bases from J, the junction kept 9 bases outside the gene matches. The germline CDR1 and CDR2 sequences are LGHNA and YNFKEQ.

This clone came up many times. The V and J genes are TRBV19 and TRBJ1-5, with D possibly matching TRBD1 (6 bases). This CDR3 is 16 amino acids long. The V end lost 5 bases, the J end lost 6 bases, and 20 bases lay between the germline ends. From germline, CDR1 is LNHDA and CDR2 SQIVND (reference sequence). The CDR3 DNA reads TGTGCCAGTAGTGGGGATACAGGGTCTTACGGTCAGCCCCAGCATTTT. This gives the protein CASSGDTGSYGQPQHF.

On this clone itself: Sequence at one end of the junction differs from germline and may be a read error. As DNA, the CDR3 is TGCGCCAGCAGCTTTCGGCGGACTAGCACGGATACGCAGTATTTT. Its translation is CASSFRRTSTDTQYF. This sequence joins TRBV5-1 and TRBJ2-3; 8 nucleotides line up with TRBD2. The CDR3 has 15 amino acids. Germline V gene lookup returns CDR1 SGHRS and CDR2 YFSETQ.

The V gene is TRBV5-1, the J gene TRBJ1-2; D perhaps matches TRBD1 (5 bases). The CDR3 extends over 14 amino acids. V lost 0 bases, J lost 7 bases, and 13 bases lay in between. Germline V lookup: CDR1 SGHRS, CDR2 YFSETQ. DNA of the CDR3: TGCGCCAGCAGCTTGGCCGGGACTCTGGGTGGCTACACCTTC. Protein product: CASSLAGTLGGYTF.

The rearrangement joins TRBV23-1 to TRBJ1-2; tentatively, D is TRBD1 (5 bases). TRBV23-1 is marked as an open reading frame, function uncertain. This CDR3 spans 14 amino acids. V lost 0 bases and J 4 bases, leaving 9 bases between the germline ends. CDR3 in amino acids: CASSQSERGYGYTF. The DNA of the CDR3 is TGCGCCAGCAGTCAATCGGAAAGGGGCTATGGCTACACCTTC.

The chain carries TRBV7-2 and TRBJ2-3; D is uncertain. The V gene's germline CDR1 is SGHTA and CDR2 FQGNSA. V lost 1 base and J 6 bases, leaving 11 bases between the germline ends. The CDR3 consists of 14 residues. The DNA for the CDR3 is TGTGCCAGCAGCTTAGACGTCCAGAAGGATACGCAGTATTTT. Translation gives CASSLDVQKDTQYF.

This chain uses TRBV7-2 with TRBJ2-7; 9 bases match TRBD1. The CDR3 is made up of 15 amino acids. Germline assignment: CDR1 SGHTA and CDR2 FQGNSA. Germline trimming cut 6 bases from V and 6 bases from J; bases unmatched to any gene: 12. The CDR3 protein is CASRNPGTGFLEQYF. The CDR3 region has the DNA TGTGCCAGCAGAAACCCCGGGACAGGGTTTCTCGAGCAGTACTTC.

The chain couples TRBV9 to TRBJ2-3; 9 positions agree with TRBD2. V lost 0 bases to trimming and J lost 5 bases; unmatched junction nucleotides: 4. Germline CDR1 reads SGDLS; CDR2 reads YYNGEE. This CDR3 contains 15 residues. Here the CDR3 DNA reads TGTGCCAGCAGCGTAGAAGCGGGGGGTTTAGATACGCAGTATTTT. Protein product: CASSVEAGGLDTQYF. Combining the CDR3 with reference TRBV9 and TRBJ2-3 gives the whole variable domain DSGVTQTPKHLITATGQRVTLRCSPRSGDLSVYWYQQSLDQGLQFLIQYYNGEERAKGNILERFSAQQFPDLHSELNLSSLELGDSALYFCASSVEAGGLDTQYFGPGTRLTVL.

The V gene is TRBV19, the J gene TRBJ2-1; TRBD2 might be the D (6 bases). Germline V gene data show CDR1 as LNHDA and CDR2 as SQIVND (reference sequence). The CDR3 consists of 16 residues. With 6 bases removed from V and 5 bases from J, the gap between germline ends came to 20 bases. CDR3 nucleotides: TGTGCCAGTAGCCCCCTACCGGGAGAGATCCACAATGAGCAGTTCTTC. Encoded protein: CASSPLPGEIHNEQFF.

V usage is TRBV2 and J usage is TRBJ2-3; tentative D call: TRBD2 (6 bases). CDR1 is SNHLY, CDR2 FYNNEI, per germline. The CDR3 totals 15 residues. Trimming took off 5 bases at V and 0 bases at J, with 12 bases between the two ends. Here the CDR3 reads CASSYSGYSTDTQYF. CDR3 in DNA: TGTGCCAGCAGTTACAGCGGGTACAGCACAGATACGCAGTATTTT.

The chain recombines TRBV25-1 with TRBJ2-3; tentative D call: TRBD2 (5 bases). Germline assignment: CDR1 MGHDK and CDR2 SYGVNS. The CDR3 has 17 amino acids. V lost 2 bases and J lost 0, with 15 bases in between. The chain's CDR3 is CASSEETGYSSTDTQYF. The DNA for the CDR3 is TGTGCCAGCAGTGAAGAGACGGGATATTCTAGCACAGATACGCAGTATTTT.

The chain joins TRBV18 to TRBJ2-6; TRBD1 is a possible D gene (5 bases). CDR1 is KGHSH, CDR2 LQKENI, per germline. Trimming removed 1 base from V and 0 bases from J, with 10 bases in between. The length of the CDR3 is 17 residues. Here the CDR3 DNA reads TGTGCCAGCTCACCACTACAAGACAGCTCTGGGGCCAACGTCCTGACTTTC. This sequence encodes CASSPLQDSSGANVLTF.

This clone was found a few times. This chain connects TRBV5-6 to TRBJ1-5; D unclear. V was pared by 4 bases and J by 2 bases, with 10 bases between. Germline CDR1 and CDR2: SGHDT and YYEEEE. This CDR3 is built from 14 residues. CDR3 nucleotides: TGTGCCAGCAGCACCGGGAGGGGCAATCAGCCCCAGCATTTT. Protein: CASSTGRGNQPQHF. The full variable domain, rest sourced from reference TRBV5-6 and TRBJ1-5, is DAGVTQSPTHLIKTRGQQVTLRCSPKSGHDTVSWYQQALGQGPQFIFQYYEEEERQRGNFPDRFSGHQFPNYSSELNVNALLLGDSALYLCASSTGRGNQPQHFGDGTRLSIL.

The V gene is TRBV24-1, the J gene TRBJ1-2; maybe TRBD1 (6 bases). CDR3 size: 13 residues. The germline CDR1 and CDR2 sequences are KGHDR and SFDVKD. Trimming cost V 3 bases and J 5 bases, with 9 bases left between them. In DNA, the CDR3 is TGTGCCACCAGTGATGCCCAGGGGTATGGCTACACCTTC. It specifies CATSDAQGYGYTF.

This chain links TRBV27 with TRBJ1-2; D uncertain. Per the germline V gene, CDR1 is MNHEY and CDR2 is SMNVEV (reference sequence). The length of the CDR3 is 16 residues. The germline V and J ends were trimmed by 3 bases and 1 base, with 15 bases remaining between them. The CDR3 is CASSFYAGKGNYGYTF. The CDR3 DNA sequence: TGTGCCAGCAGTTTCTACGCGGGGAAGGGTAACTATGGCTACACCTTC.

The J gene is TRBJ2-7, the V gene TRBV5-4; 8 positions match TRBD2. J was trimmed by 2 bases and V by 0 bases; bases with no gene match: 4. This CDR3 spans 15 amino acids. Germline V CDR1 and CDR2: SGHNT, YYREEE (reference sequence). This chain's CDR3 is CASSLEASGPYEQYF. DNA of the CDR3: TGTGCCAGCAGCTTGGAGGCTAGCGGGCCCTACGAGCAGTACTTC.

The V gene is TRBV21-1, the J gene TRBJ1-2; TRBD1 is taken as the D call from the table, unchecked against the DNA. TRBV21-1 corresponds to a pseudogene. The CDR3 has 18 amino acids. CDR3 protein: CASSKKCIRKGFHYGYTF. DNA for the CDR3: TGTGCCAGCAGCAAAAAATGTATCCGTAAGGGGTTCCACTATGGCTACACCTTC.

The chain combines TRBV5-1 with TRBJ2-2; 7 bases are shared with TRBD2. Germline CDR1 reads SGHRS; CDR2 reads YFSETQ. V was pared by 4 bases and J by 2 bases, with 8 bases of the junction left unmatched. The CDR3 is made up of 16 amino acids. The CDR3: CASSTGGLVNTGELFF. The CDR3 DNA is TGCGCCAGCAGCACGGGAGGACTAGTAAACACCGGGGAGCTGTTTTTT. Filled out from reference TRBV5-1 and TRBJ2-2, the complete variable domain reads KAGVTQTPRYLIKTRGQQVTLSCSPISGHRSVSWYQQTPGQGLQFLFEYFSETQRNKGNFPGRFSGRQFSNSRSEMNVSTLELGDSALYLCASSTGGLVNTGELFFGEGSRLTVL.